A single sample is the source of the 7 T cell receptor beta chains below, sequenced in a study of human T cells and chemical hapten exposure. MiXCR, run by TCRdb on the RACE reads, gives a single entry per CDR3 protein. The table shows about 140,000 distinct CDR3 sequences, with roughly 12% occurring only once. Time point of the sample: patch test 2, 6 weeks after DPC sensitization. The treatment here: therapeutic diphenylcyclopropenone sensitization with weekly scalp DPC. Sequenced material: whole blood, taken in connection with sensitization to the hapten diphenylcyclopropenone (DPC). These TCRs come from a woman aged 45 to 65 with alopecia areata. Some clones in this sample may be carry-over from other donors' samples.

This sequence joins TRBV6-6 and TRBJ1-6, with 7 bases fitting TRBD1. The CDR3 extends over 16 amino acids. Trimming removed 9 bases from V and 4 bases from J; junction bases left unmatched: 12. CDR1 is MNHNY and CDR2 is SVGAGI in the germline V gene (reference sequence). The CDR3 reads CASRLRETGYNSPLHF. In DNA form, the CDR3 reads TGTGCCAGTAGACTTAGGGAGACAGGGTATAATTCACCCCTCCACTTT.

This clonotype was counted between two and nine times. V and J are TRBV28 and TRBJ2-4, with D perhaps TRBD2 (6 bases). From germline, CDR1 is MDHEN and CDR2 SYDVKM. This CDR3 is 14 amino acids long. Trimming left V 3 bases short and J 6 bases short, with 12 bases between. The CDR3 protein is CASSFVREINIQYF. CDR3 nucleotides: TGTGCCAGCAGTTTTGTTCGGGAGATAAACATTCAGTACTTC.

The DNA for the CDR3 is TGTGCCAGCAGCTTACCGCGGGGGGCTGGGGCCAACGTCCTGACTTTC. Translating gives CASSLPRGAGANVLTF. This chain connects TRBV11-2 to TRBJ2-6, with TRBD2 matching over 8 bases. Germline V gene data show CDR1 as SGHAT and CDR2 as FQNNGV. The CDR3 covers 16 residues. The ends lost 2 bases at V and 2 bases at J; junction bases unmatched: 2.

The CDR3 DNA reads as TGCGCCAGCAGCCAAGAACCGGGCGGTTACAATGAGCAGTTCTTC. This gives the protein CASSQEPGGYNEQFF. The V gene is TRBV4-3, the J gene TRBJ2-1; D gene uncertain. V lost 0 bases and J 4 bases, leaving 10 bases between the germline ends. Germline V lookup: CDR1 LGHNA, CDR2 YSLEER. The CDR3 is made up of 15 amino acids.

This clonotype appeared a few times. In DNA, the CDR3 is TGCAGCGTTCTCGAGACCCCGAACACCGGGGAGCTGTTTTTT. Translating it yields CSVLETPNTGELFF. This sequence joins TRBV29-1 and TRBJ2-2; D unresolved. Trimming left V 5 bases short and J 0 bases short, with 10 bases between. The CDR3 is made up of 14 amino acids. Germline V gene lookup returns CDR1 SQVTM and CDR2 ANQGSEA.

This clonotype was observed at least ten times. The chain recombines TRBV7-3 with TRBJ2-2; TRBD2 is a possible D gene (5 bases). The germline CDR1 and CDR2 sequences are SGHTA and FQGTGA. The V end lost 2 bases, the J end lost 7 bases, and 11 bases lay between the germline ends. The CDR3 loop spans 14 amino acids. The CDR3, as DNA: TGTGCCAGCAGCTTAGAGGCTGGGAGCGGGGAGCTGTTTTTT. Protein sequence: CASSLEAGSGELFF.

This clonotype occurred many times. V gene TRBV20-1 combines with J gene TRBJ1-4; a possible D gene is TRBD1 (5 bases). In germline, CDR1 is DFQATT, CDR2 SNEGSKA (reference sequence). There are 13 residues in the CDR3. V gave up 2 bases and J gave up 8 bases, with 12 bases separating them. The DNA for the CDR3 is TGCAGTGCTAGATGGGGACTGGAGGAAAAACTGTTTTTT. This translates into CSARWGLEEKLFF.